Presented here are 2 T cell receptor beta chains from one specimen sequenced in a study of blood T cell repertoires in COVID-19. Sequenced by immunoSEQ multiplex PCR; TCRdb stores in-frame clones only, minus some. Altogether over 200,000 clones are present, about 90% being singletons, with the ten largest covering more than 0.95%. Sequencing used peripheral blood. These receptors all stem from a young man with acute or convalescent COVID-19.

V usage is TRBV18 and J usage is TRBJ2-1; TRBD1 matches 11 bases. This CDR3 has 19 amino acids. CDR1 is KGHSH, CDR2 LQKENI, per germline. V lost 8 bases to trimming and J lost 0 bases; unmatched junction nucleotides: 15. CDR3 DNA sequence: TGTGCCAGCCGCAGGACAGGGGGCGCCCTAACGGGCTCCTACAATGAGCAGTTCTTC. Encoded protein: CASRRTGGALTGSYNEQFF.

The genes are TRBV6-5 and TRBJ1-5; possible D gene TRBD1, 5 bases. The CDR3 spans 14 residues. The germline gives CDR1 MNHEY, CDR2 SVGAGI. With 6 bases removed from V and 0 bases from J, the gap between germline ends came to 9 bases. This chain's CDR3 is CASSEGLSNQPQHF. In nucleotides, the CDR3 is TGTGCCAGCAGCGAGGGACTTAGCAATCAGCCCCAGCATTTT.